A single sample is the source of the 30 T cell receptor beta chains below, sequenced in a study of tissue T cells after allogeneic stem cell transplantation. Some clones are missing from TCRdb's copy, which holds only in-frame ones; the method was immunoSEQ multiplex PCR. The sample has some 2,000 clones, about three quarters seen once. The sequencing used colon tissue, collected at autopsy. Every receptor here comes from a male patient between 35 and 75 years old with steroid-refractory graft-versus-host disease after an allogeneic stem cell transplant. Some T cells may originate from the graft donor.

The rearrangement uses TRBV21-1 and TRBJ2-1. TRBV21-1 is given as a pseudogene. This CDR3 contains 14 residues. In DNA form, the CDR3 reads TGTGCCAGCAGAAAGGGGGGCCTCTACAATGAGCAGTTCTTC. This sequence encodes CASRKGGLYNEQFF.

The chain combines TRBV11-2 with TRBJ2-5, with 14 bases aligning to TRBD2. CDR3 length: 16 residues. CDR1 is SGHAT, CDR2 FQNNGV, per germline. The trim removed 5 bases at V and 5 bases at J, leaving 7 bases unmatched. The CDR3 DNA sequence: TGTGCCAGCAGCATGCGACTAGCGGGGGGGCATGAGACCCAGTACTTC. Amino acid sequence: CASSMRLAGGHETQYF.

The chain joins TRBV4-2 to TRBJ1-6; D possibly corresponds to TRBD1 (5 bases). The CDR3 has 13 amino acids. The V end was cut by 0 bases, the J end by 10 bases, with 7 bases between. Germline CDR1 and CDR2: LGHNA and YNFKEQ. The CDR3 spells CASSQEEGSPLHF. Written as DNA, the CDR3 is TGTGCCAGCAGCCAAGAAGAGGGGTCACCCCTCCACTTT.

The rearrangement links TRBV5-1 to TRBJ1-1, with 7 bases aligning to TRBD1. V shed 2 bases, J shed 4 bases, and the junction held 14 bases outside the gene matches. The germline V gene has CDR1 SGHRS and CDR2 YFSETQ. The CDR3 has 17 residues. CDR3 nucleotides: TGCGCCAGCAGCTTAGGGTCGACAGGGAATTTGGGCACTGAAGCTTTCTTT. Its protein product is CASSLGSTGNLGTEAFF.

This clone appeared a few times. V gene TRBV18 combines with J gene TRBJ2-7; D perhaps matches TRBD1 (6 bases). Germline assignment: CDR1 KGHSH and CDR2 LQKENI. The CDR3 spans 14 residues. V lost 3 bases to trimming and J lost 5 bases, with 14 bases between them. CDR3 residues: CASSPQQGTNEQYF. CDR3 in DNA: TGTGCCAGCTCACCCCAACAGGGTACAAACGAGCAGTACTTC.

The chain joins TRBV6-5 to TRBJ2-7, with D perhaps matching TRBD1 or TRBD2 (6 bases each). This CDR3 comprises 14 residues. Germline V lookup: CDR1 MNHEY, CDR2 SVGAGI. Trimming left V 0 bases short and J 3 bases short, with 9 bases between. The CDR3 sequence is CASSYSGGHYEQYF. The DNA of the CDR3 is TGTGCCAGCAGTTACTCGGGGGGCCACTACGAGCAGTACTTC.

The V call is TRBV6-4, the J call TRBJ2-1, with TRBD2 matching over 10 bases. Germline CDR1 reads MRHNA; CDR2 reads SNTAGT. The CDR3 contains 16 residues. The ends lost 6 bases at V and 3 bases at J; junction bases unmatched: 8. CDR3 amino acids: CASSLEAGGVYNEQFF. The CDR3 coding sequence is TGTGCCAGCAGCCTAGAAGCGGGGGGGGTCTACAATGAGCAGTTCTTC.

The V gene is TRBV12-3 or TRBV12-4, the J gene TRBJ1-2; D not resolved. The CDR3 spans 12 residues. V was pared by 2 bases and J by 5 bases, with 6 bases between. CDR3: CASSLMDYGYTF. CDR3 in DNA: TGTGCCAGCAGTTTAATGGATTATGGCTACACCTTC.

The chain has TRBV5-6 and TRBJ2-7; the D gene is possibly TRBD2 (6 bases). The V gene lost 7 bases and the J gene lost 3 bases, with 17 bases spanning the gap. CDR1 SGHDT and CDR2 YYEEEE come from the germline V gene. CDR3 length: 14 residues. CDR3 in amino acids: CASDLGGDFYEQYF. The CDR3 DNA reads as TGTGCCAGCGACCTGGGGGGAGATTTCTACGAGCAGTACTTC.

This clone came up once. V and J are TRBV28 and TRBJ1-1; TRBD1 aligns across 7 bases. Germline assignment: CDR1 MDHEN and CDR2 SYDVKM. This CDR3 region has 15 residues. Germline trimming cut 4 bases from V and 7 bases from J; bases unmatched to any gene: 12. The CDR3 DNA sequence: TGTGCCAGCAGTTCGCCCGATCGACAGGGTAGTGAAGCTTTCTTT. It yields the protein CASSSPDRQGSEAFF.

The chain is built from TRBV7-2 and TRBJ2-5, with 10 positions matching TRBD2. Germline CDR1 and CDR2: SGHTA and FQGNSA. This CDR3 contains 17 residues. Trimming took 1 base from V and 5 from J; bases not matched to a gene: 10. As DNA, the CDR3 is TGTGCCAGCAGCTTAGACCCTAGCGGGGGAGGCTACGAGACCCAGTACTTC. Translating it yields CASSLDPSGGGYETQYF.

This chain uses TRBV4-2 with TRBJ2-3; 10 bases are shared with TRBD1. This CDR3 region has 16 residues. With 3 bases clipped from V and 3 bases from J, the junction kept 6 bases outside the gene matches. Germline V gene data show CDR1 as LGHNA and CDR2 as YNFKEQ. CDR3 DNA sequence: TGTGCCAGCAGCCAGGACCGGGACAGGGGTACAGATACGCAGTATTTT. The encoded protein is CASSQDRDRGTDTQYF.

The genes are TRBV11-1 and TRBJ1-2, with D perhaps TRBD1 (6 bases). The CDR3 totals 13 residues. Germline-derived CDR1 and CDR2 are SGHAT and FQDESV (reference sequence). V lost 4 bases to trimming and J lost 5 bases, with 11 bases between them. CDR3 coding DNA: TGTGCCAGCAGCTATGACAGGCAATATGGCTACACCTTC. Its translation: CASSYDRQYGYTF.

The sample holds a few counts of this clone. The chain links TRBV4-3 to TRBJ1-2, with D possibly TRBD1 on 6 matching bases. The CDR3 consists of 15 residues. V shed 1 base and J shed 6 bases, with 15 bases lying between them. Germline V gene lookup returns CDR1 LGHNA and CDR2 YSLEER. DNA for the CDR3: TGCGCCAGCAGCCAAGTCAAGGGGACAAACGATGGCTACACCTTC. Its protein is CASSQVKGTNDGYTF.

V and J are TRBV9 and TRBJ2-2, with 9 bases aligning to TRBD1. J was trimmed by 6 bases and V by 4 bases; bases with no gene match: 4. CDR1 SGDLS and CDR2 YYNGEE come from the germline V gene. This CDR3 is 14 amino acids long. CDR3 coding DNA: TGTGCCAGCAGCCGGGACAGGGTCCCCGGGGAGCTGTTTTTT. It codes for CASSRDRVPGELFF.

This clone was picked up one time. The gene calls are TRBV4-3 and TRBJ2-3; 8 positions agree with TRBD2. Germline V gene sequence: CDR1 LGHNA, CDR2 YSLEER. V lost 5 bases to trimming and J lost 2 bases; unmatched junction nucleotides: 9. There are 16 residues in the CDR3. The CDR3 sequence: CASSIRTSGITDTQYF. The CDR3 nucleotides are TGCGCCAGCAGCATACGAACTAGCGGTATCACAGATACGCAGTATTTT.

V and J are TRBV30 and TRBJ1-1, with D tentatively TRBD1 (6 bases). Germline CDR1 and CDR2: GTSNPN and SVGIG (reference sequence). Trimming stripped 1 base from V and 11 bases from J, with 17 bases between. The CDR3 is 13 residues long. CDR3 residues: CAWSAGGGRAAFF. CDR3 coding DNA: TGTGCCTGGAGTGCTGGAGGGGGTAGGGCTGCTTTCTTT.

J is TRBJ1-1 and V is TRBV18; D gene uncertain. The CDR3 has 13 residues. The germline V gene has CDR1 KGHSH and CDR2 LQKENI. V was shortened by 6 bases and J by 3 bases, with 11 bases between the two germline ends. The CDR3 DNA sequence: TGTGCCAGCTCCCCGGGGTCGGACACTGAAGCTTTCTTT. Encoded protein: CASSPGSDTEAFF.

CDR3 amino acids: CASGRDYYEQYF. CDR3 coding DNA: TGTGCCAGTGGCAGGGACTACTACGAGCAGTACTTC. The chain couples TRBV27 to TRBJ2-7; the match to TRBD2 covers 7 bases. The CDR3 totals 12 residues. The V gene's germline CDR1 is MNHEY and CDR2 SMNVEV (reference sequence). Germline trimming cut 9 bases from V and 3 bases from J; bases unmatched to any gene: 5.

This clone was observed a single time. The chain couples TRBV10-3 to TRBJ1-1; 7 nucleotides line up with TRBD1. The germline V gene has CDR1 ENHRY and CDR2 SYGVKD. The CDR3 is 16 amino acids. V was clipped by 6 bases and J by 7 bases; unmatched bases: 17. The CDR3 region has the DNA TGTGCCATCAGGGTGGGAGGAACAGGGGCCTCACTTGAAGCTTTCTTT. Translation gives CAIRVGGTGASLEAFF.

This chain joins TRBV19 and TRBJ1-1; no definite D call. Germline CDR1 is LNHDA and CDR2 is SQIVND (reference sequence). V lost 1 base and J 11 bases, leaving 14 bases between the germline ends. The length of the CDR3 is 13 residues. CDR3 region: CASSIGRQLEAFF. CDR3 sequence (DNA): TGTGCCAGTAGTATAGGTCGGCAGCTTGAGGCTTTCTTT.

The chain uses TRBV4-2 and TRBJ2-1, with 8 bases aligning to TRBD2. Germline loops: CDR1 LGHNA, CDR2 YNFKEQ. Trimming cost V 3 bases and J 4 bases; bases outside gene matches: 5. The CDR3 is 15 residues long. The CDR3 DNA reads TGTGCCAGCAGCCAGGGAGCGGGGGCTTACAATGAGCAGTTCTTC. It codes for CASSQGAGAYNEQFF.

J is TRBJ1-4 and V is TRBV12-3 or TRBV12-4; D not resolved. V lost 1 base to trimming and J lost 4 bases, with 4 bases between them. This CDR3 comprises 13 residues. CDR3 in amino acids: CASSLVGNEKLFF. The CDR3 DNA is TGTGCCAGCAGTTTAGTCGGTAATGAAAAACTGTTTTTT.

This chain uses TRBV27 with TRBJ2-2; 10 bases align to TRBD1. Germline V gene lookup returns CDR1 MNHEY and CDR2 SMNVEV (reference sequence). The CDR3 has 15 residues. V was clipped by 6 bases and J by 5 bases; unmatched bases: 6. The CDR3 is CASSQDRGTTGELFF. CDR3 coding DNA: TGTGCCAGCAGCCAGGACAGGGGGACGACCGGGGAGCTGTTTTTT.

The rearrangement links TRBV19 to TRBJ2-3, with 9 bases identical to TRBD2. CDR1 is LNHDA, CDR2 SQIVND, per germline (reference sequence). With V trimmed by 4 bases and J by 4 bases, 9 bases remained unmatched. The CDR3 covers 16 residues. CDR3 residues: CASSSGLATFADTQYF. CDR3 DNA sequence: TGTGCCAGTAGTAGCGGACTAGCGACTTTCGCAGATACGCAGTATTTT.

This clone occurred a few times. The J gene is TRBJ2-7, the V gene TRBV4-2; D gene unclear. V lost 0 bases to trimming and J lost 1 base, with 10 bases between them. Per the germline V gene, CDR1 is LGHNA and CDR2 is YNFKEQ. The CDR3 runs 15 residues. The CDR3 DNA reads as TGTGCCAGCAGCCAAGATAAACCTTCTTCCTACGAGCAGTACTTC. This sequence encodes CASSQDKPSSYEQYF.

The chain is built from TRBV24-1 and TRBJ1-6; 9 bases line up with TRBD1. Germline-derived CDR1 and CDR2 are KGHDR and SFDVKD. The J segment lost 10 bases and the V segment lost 0 bases, leaving 9 bases of the junction unmatched. The CDR3 is 17 amino acids. This chain's CDR3 is CATSDLEGQGCSSPLHF. The CDR3 DNA sequence: TGTGCCACCAGTGATTTGGAGGGACAGGGTTGTAGCTCACCCCTCCACTTT.

The chain carries TRBV6-2 or TRBV6-3 and TRBJ1-2; D is ambiguous. Looked up from germline, CDR1 is MNHEY and CDR2 is SVGEGT. V was clipped by 0 bases and J by 0 bases, with 11 bases between them. CDR3 length: 16 amino acids. The CDR3 is CASSYSLATTNYGYTF. The CDR3 nucleotides are TGTGCCAGCAGTTACTCCCTGGCGACAACTAACTATGGCTACACCTTC.

The chain couples TRBV5-1 to TRBJ2-7; D not certain. CDR1 is SGHRS, CDR2 YFSETQ, per germline. CDR3 length: 12 residues. Deletions cut 0 bases from V and 5 bases from J, with 6 bases between. CDR3: CASSLEADEQYF. The CDR3 nucleotides read TGCGCCAGCAGCTTGGAGGCGGACGAGCAGTACTTC.

The rearrangement uses TRBV19 and TRBJ2-5; perhaps TRBD1 as D (5 bases). With 6 bases removed from V and 2 bases from J, the gap between germline ends came to 10 bases. Germline V gives CDR1 LNHDA, CDR2 SQIVND (reference sequence). The length of the CDR3 is 13 residues. The CDR3 loop is CASSQGAQETQYF. The CDR3 coding sequence is TGTGCCAGTAGCCAGGGTGCTCAAGAGACCCAGTACTTC.